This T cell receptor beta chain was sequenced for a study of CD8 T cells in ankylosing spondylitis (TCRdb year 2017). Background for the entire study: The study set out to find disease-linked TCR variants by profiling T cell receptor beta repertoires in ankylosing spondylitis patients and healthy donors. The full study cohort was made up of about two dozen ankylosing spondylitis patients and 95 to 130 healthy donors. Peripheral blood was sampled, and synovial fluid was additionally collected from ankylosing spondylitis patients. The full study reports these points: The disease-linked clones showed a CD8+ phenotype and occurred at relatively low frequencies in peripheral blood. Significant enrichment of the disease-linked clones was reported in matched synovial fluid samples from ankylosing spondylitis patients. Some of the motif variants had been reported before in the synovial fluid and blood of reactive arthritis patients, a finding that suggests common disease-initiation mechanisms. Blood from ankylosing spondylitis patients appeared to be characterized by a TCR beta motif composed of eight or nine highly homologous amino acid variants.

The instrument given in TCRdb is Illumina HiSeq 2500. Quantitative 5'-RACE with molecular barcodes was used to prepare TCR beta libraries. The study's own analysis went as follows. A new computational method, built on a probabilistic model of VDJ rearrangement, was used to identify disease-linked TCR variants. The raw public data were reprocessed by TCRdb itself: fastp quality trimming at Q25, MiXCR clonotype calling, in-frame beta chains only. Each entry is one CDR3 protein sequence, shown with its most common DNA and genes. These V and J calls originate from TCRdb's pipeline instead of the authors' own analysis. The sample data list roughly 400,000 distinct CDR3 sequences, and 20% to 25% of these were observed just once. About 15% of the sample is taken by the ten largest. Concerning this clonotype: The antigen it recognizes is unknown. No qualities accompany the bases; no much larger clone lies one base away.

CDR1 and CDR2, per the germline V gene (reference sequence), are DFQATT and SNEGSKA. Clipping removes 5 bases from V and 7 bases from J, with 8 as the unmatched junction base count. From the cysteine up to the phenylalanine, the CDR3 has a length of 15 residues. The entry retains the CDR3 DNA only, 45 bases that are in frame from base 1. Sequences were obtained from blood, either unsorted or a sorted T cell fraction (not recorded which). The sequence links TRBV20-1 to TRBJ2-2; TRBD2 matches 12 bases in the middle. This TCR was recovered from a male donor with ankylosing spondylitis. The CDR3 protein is CSALRTSGTNGELFF. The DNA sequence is TGCAGTGCTCTTCGGACTAGCGGGACTAACGGGGAGCTGTTTTTT.